The clone carrying this T cell receptor beta chain was observed at least ten times. Amplification of TCR beta CDR3 regions was performed using RNA transcripts as template. The HTBI set primed first-round TCR CDR3 RT-PCR. TCRdb reprocessed the multiplex PCR reads via MiXCR and lists one record per CDR3 protein. There are about 380,000 distinct CDR3 sequences in the sample; approximately 14% occur only once, and approximately 11% lies in the top ten. The sample originates from a study of T cells in Graves' hyperthyroidism and ophthalmopathy. Per germline, CDR1 SGHRS and CDR2 YFSETQ. This CDR3 region has 15 residues. The J segment lost 2 bases and the V segment lost 4 bases, leaving 6 bases of the junction unmatched.

The TCR comes from a woman in her sixties with Graves' hyperthyroidism. The chain uses TRBV5-1 and TRBJ2-3, with 8 bases identical to TRBD1. Sequencing used blood. This chain's CDR3 is CASSLGTGNTDTQYF. In DNA, the CDR3 is TGCGCCAGCAGCCTCGGGACAGGTAACACAGATACGCAGTATTTT.